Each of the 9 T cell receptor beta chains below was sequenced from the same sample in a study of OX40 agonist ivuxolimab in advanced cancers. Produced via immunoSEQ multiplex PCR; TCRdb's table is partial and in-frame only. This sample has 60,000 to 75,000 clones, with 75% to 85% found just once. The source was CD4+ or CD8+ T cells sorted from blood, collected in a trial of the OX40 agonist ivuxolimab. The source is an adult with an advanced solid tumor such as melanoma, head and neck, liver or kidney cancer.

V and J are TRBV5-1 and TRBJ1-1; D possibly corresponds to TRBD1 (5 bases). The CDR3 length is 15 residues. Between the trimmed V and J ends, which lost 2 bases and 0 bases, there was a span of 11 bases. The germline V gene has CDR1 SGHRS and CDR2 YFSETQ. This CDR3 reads CASSLTGPMNTEAFF. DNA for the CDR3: TGCGCCAGCAGCTTAACAGGCCCCATGAACACTGAAGCTTTCTTT.

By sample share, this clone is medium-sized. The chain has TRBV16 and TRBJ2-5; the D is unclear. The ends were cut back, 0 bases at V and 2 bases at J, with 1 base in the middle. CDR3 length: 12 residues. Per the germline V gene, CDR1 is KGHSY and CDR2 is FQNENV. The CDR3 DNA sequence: TGTGCCAGCAGCCAATCGCAAGAGACCCAGTACTTC. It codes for CASSQSQETQYF.

The CDR3 DNA follows: TGTGCCAGCAAAAGGGACGCCTATGGCTACACCTTC. Encoded protein: CASKRDAYGYTF. The chain couples TRBV9 to TRBJ1-2, with D possibly matching TRBD1 (5 bases). Between the trimmed V and J ends, which lost 6 bases and 4 bases, there was a span of 10 bases. In germline, CDR1 is SGDLS, CDR2 YYNGEE. CDR3 size: 12 residues. The full variable domain, completed using reference TRBV9 and TRBJ1-2, is DSGVTQTPKHLITATGQRVTLRCSPRSGDLSVYWYQQSLDQGLQFLIQYYNGEERAKGNILERFSAQQFPDLHSELNLSSLELGDSALYFCASKRDAYGYTFGSGTRLTVV.

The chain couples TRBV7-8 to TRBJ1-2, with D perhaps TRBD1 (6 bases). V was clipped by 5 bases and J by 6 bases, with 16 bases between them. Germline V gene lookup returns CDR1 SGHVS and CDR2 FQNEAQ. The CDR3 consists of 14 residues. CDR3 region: CASSPTPGAHGYTF. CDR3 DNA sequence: TGTGCCAGCAGCCCCACCCCAGGGGCGCATGGCTACACCTTC.

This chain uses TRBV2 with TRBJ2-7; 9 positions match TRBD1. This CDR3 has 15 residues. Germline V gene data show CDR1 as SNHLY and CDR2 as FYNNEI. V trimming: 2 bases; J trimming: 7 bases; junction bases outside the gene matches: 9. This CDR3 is CASSETGTGIGEQYF. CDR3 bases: TGTGCCAGCAGTGAAACCGGGACAGGGATCGGAGAGCAGTACTTC.

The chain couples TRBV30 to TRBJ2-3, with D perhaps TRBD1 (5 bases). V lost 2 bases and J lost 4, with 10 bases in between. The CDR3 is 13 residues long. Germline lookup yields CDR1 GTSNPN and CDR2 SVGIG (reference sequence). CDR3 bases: TGTGCCTGGAGTCCAGGGCCCTCAGATACGCAGTATTTT. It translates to CAWSPGPSDTQYF.

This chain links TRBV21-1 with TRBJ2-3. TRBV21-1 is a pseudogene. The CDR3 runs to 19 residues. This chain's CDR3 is CASSPSGPHLYTFTDTQYF. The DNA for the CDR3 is TGTGCCAGCAGTCCCTCCGGACCACATTTATACACGTTCACAGATACGCAGTATTTT.

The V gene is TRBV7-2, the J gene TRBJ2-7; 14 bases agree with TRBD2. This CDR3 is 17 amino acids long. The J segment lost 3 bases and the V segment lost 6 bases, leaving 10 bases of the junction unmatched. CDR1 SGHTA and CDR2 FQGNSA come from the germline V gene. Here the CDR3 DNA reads TGTGCCAGCAGTCTTCGGACTAGCGGGGGGCCCCACTACGAGCAGTACTTC. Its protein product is CASSLRTSGGPHYEQYF.

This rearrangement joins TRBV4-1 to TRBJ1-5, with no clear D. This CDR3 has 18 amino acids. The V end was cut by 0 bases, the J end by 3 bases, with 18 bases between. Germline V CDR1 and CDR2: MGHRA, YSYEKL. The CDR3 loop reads CASSQDANQLVANQPQHF. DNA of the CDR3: TGCGCCAGCAGCCAAGACGCCAACCAATTAGTAGCCAATCAGCCCCAGCATTTT.